This T cell receptor (beta chain) appears in the sequencing data of a study of Ad26.COV2.S vaccination and SARS-CoV-2 variants. Study context: Participants got Ad26.COV2.S intramuscularly, once or twice 56 days apart.

Overall study findings and caveats: Compared with placebo recipients, vaccine recipients had higher spike-specific TCR breadth.

Treatment in this sample: some 19 received Ad26.COV2.S at low or high dose, single or two shots; several received placebo; per-sample allocation not given. Repertoires come from day 63 after the first vaccine or placebo injection. TCRdb's table, derived via immunoSEQ multiplex PCR, lists solely in-frame clones and lacks some. The sample has about 350,000 clones, 85% to 90% seen once. Comment on this clone: Its cognate antigen is unknown.

The CDR3 totals 13 residues. The germline V gene encodes CDR1 MDHEN and CDR2 SYDVKM. V was pared by 2 bases and J by 2 bases, with 7 bases between. The receptor was isolated from a person between 18 and 60 years old who received the Ad26.COV2.S COVID-19 vaccine or a placebo. The chain uses TRBV28 and TRBJ2-7, with D tentatively TRBD1 (6 bases). The specimen was peripheral blood, collected in a trial of Ad26.COV2.S vaccine versus placebo. The CDR3 spells CASSLAGAYEQYF. In DNA form, the CDR3 reads TGTGCCAGCAGTTTAGCAGGGGCCTACGAGCAGTACTTC.